This T cell receptor beta chain came from a study of blood T cell repertoires in COVID-19. Trimming pared 6 bases from V and 4 bases from J, leaving 13 bases between. The CDR3 consists of 14 residues. Germline values: CDR1 MNHEY, CDR2 SVGAGI. Per the authors' pipeline: Amplification from reference gene primers served as the basis for estimated nucleated cell counts. TCRdb's table, derived via immunoSEQ multiplex PCR, lists solely in-frame clones and lacks some. V and J calls and clone size are given by that table; D and trimming were obtained from the DNA. The sample lists about 160,000 clones; 80% were seen once. Everyone who took part was 18 to 89 years old, and they came from about two dozen US areas. Recovered Cohort 3 donors showed two negative PCRs, clearance, or symptom resolution.

V and J are TRBV6-5 and TRBJ1-3; D is ambiguous. Sequencing was done on a sample of PBMCs or T cells enriched from blood (not recorded which). The receptor's source is a woman aged 55-70 years who had recovered from COVID-19. The CDR3 region is CASRPRGKGNTIYF. CDR3 nucleotide sequence: TGTGCCAGCAGGCCGCGGGGAAAAGGAAACACCATATATTTT.